This T cell receptor beta chain was captured by sequencing in a study of T cell responses to AZD1222 COVID-19 vaccine (dated by TCRdb to about 2021). A note on the overall study: Because spike-specific TCR depth and breadth did not differ between the two schedules, AZD1222 recipients who got a second dose at roughly 4 weeks were pooled with those who got a second dose at roughly 12 weeks. A total of 230 to 250 trial participants underwent TCR sequencing, of whom nearly 210 received two doses of AZD1222 and some 26 received two doses of the MenACWY control vaccine. Enrollment into the trials was organized by age into subgroups of 18-55, 56-69 and 70-plus years, and those subgroups contained roughly 150, 30 and 60 TCR-sequenced participants, respectively. What the work shows at the level of the full study, not this receptor alone: No day 14 peak-response samples were available, so repertoires were characterized only after the peak T cell response. The 56-69-year group was small, and its depth increase did not reach significance, likely because of low power. Epitopes outside the regions mutated in the B.1.351 and B.1.1.7 variants were reportedly recognized by nearly half of the unique spike-specific TCRs. A significant rise in spike-specific TCR breadth and depth was observed after two AZD1222 doses relative to day 0 and relative to MenACWY recipients. Participants were mostly white British and included more females than males, and it was suggested by the authors that clonal diversity may have been underestimated. CD4 TCRs associated with the vaccine covered the entire spike protein, and the dominant responses were in regions 160-218 and 743-854. Conclusions about previously exposed vaccinees are limited, since just five or six AZD1222 recipients were seropositive for SARS-CoV-2 at baseline.

From the germline V gene, CDR1 is SGDLS and CDR2 is YYNGEE. The CDR3 starts with the cysteine, ends with the phenylalanine, and has 13 residues. The DNA shown is the 39-base CDR3, in frame from base 1. V sheds 0 bases and J sheds 1 base, leaving 4 bases between their ends. In regard to this clone: The antigen it binds to is not known. It has no much larger one-base neighbor in the sample; base qualities were not kept.

This sample's time point label indicates: baseline before first vaccination. Vaccinee samples came from UK trials COV001 and COV002, including a single-blind randomized controlled phase 2/3 trial of AZD1222 (ChAdOx1 nCoV-19) in healthy adults. For TCRbeta chain sequencing, PBMC samples were collected from trial participants at day 0 and at day 28 after the second dose. The CDR3 regions of human TCRbeta chains were analyzed by immunosequencing. The authors' pipeline ran thus. Repertoire TCRs were checked for matches against a reference library of SARS-CoV-2-specific TCRs that had been generated using the MIRA antigen-specificity platform. Breadth was defined as the fraction of unique TCRs that were SARS-CoV-2-associated. Depth was defined as the fraction of total T cells that were SARS-CoV-2-associated. Using the MIRA data, each spike-specific TCR was assigned both to the spike region to which the TCR was reactive and to a CD4 or CD8 class. Log10-transformed breadth and depth values were compared by one-way ANOVA with Sidak's multiple comparisons tests. Imported from immuneACCESS, the table was reduced by TCRdb to in-frame sequences with V and J called. These copies leave out some clones; in studies compared against another copy, an unresolved V gene accounts for under half, and the cause of the remainder is not known. D and trimming come from the DNA, and the V and J calls and clone size come from that table. Counted in this sample were around 160,000 clones; 91% of them appeared once. The ten most abundant clones make up more than 1.4% of the sample.

The source material was peripheral blood, sampled on day 0 of AZD1222 vaccination. The rearrangement combines TRBV9 with TRBJ1-1; no D gene is confidently identified. The clonotype comes from an adult in good health. The DNA sequence follows: TGTGCCAGCAGCGTAGACACGAACACTGAAGCTTTCTTT. This yields the protein CASSVDTNTEAFF.